Listed below are T cell receptor beta chains from one sample, sequenced in a study of blood T cells in healthy people across ages. MiXCR, run by TCRdb on the 5' RACE reads, gives a single entry per CDR3 protein. The table includes around 990,000 distinct CDR3 sequences, about 25% detected once. The data were also submitted as part of a second study, on T cells of mothers and their children.

Sequencing input: blood. These receptors were collected from a girl aged 2-10 years in good health. Both conserved end residues are part of each CDR3.

V: TRBV6-5
J: TRBJ2-7
CDR3: CASSYSKEAEQYF

V: TRBV29-1
J: TRBJ1-6
CDR3: CSVEDGEALHF

V: TRBV12-3/TRBV12-4
J: NA
CDR3: CASSPSVKGETQYF

V: TRBV28
J: TRBJ2-5
CDR3: CASSTAQGETQYF

V: TRBV29-1
J: TRBJ2-3
CDR3: CSVQGLARSTDTQYF

V: TRBV29-1
J: NA
CDR3: CSVDGTGGLETQYF

V: TRBV12-5
J: TRBJ2-1
CDR3: CASGDRGLYNEQFF

V: TRBV11-2
J: NA
CDR3: CATSYQDRANYEQYF

V: TRBV5-6
J: TRBJ1-2
CDR3: CASSVAGDGYTF

V: TRBV19
J: TRBJ1-2
CDR3: CASSLLGQDYTF

V: TRBV14
J: NA
CDR3: CASSLLYIHEQYF

V: TRBV20-1
J: TRBJ2-7
CDR3: CSARELAGGSRSSYEQYF

V: TRBV20-1
J: TRBJ2-1
CDR3: CSASGLDVYNEQFF

V: TRBV9
J: TRBJ1-4
CDR3: CASSFGTANEKLFF

V: TRBV6-5
J: TRBJ2-7
CDR3: CASSYYGGIGIEQYF

V: TRBV12-5
J: TRBJ2-7
CDR3: CASEGGGPSGYEQYF

V: TRBV6-2/TRBV6-3
J: TRBJ2-7
CDR3: CASSYAGQAMSYEQYF

V: TRBV29-1
J: TRBJ2-3
CDR3: CSGSGLAGGHLSTDTQYF

V: TRBV12-3/TRBV12-4
J: NA
CDR3: CASSPGLAPNNEQFF

V: TRBV27
J: TRBJ1-2
CDR3: CASSQFSGYGYGYTF

V: TRBV4-2
J: TRBJ1-2
CDR3: CASSQLAGETQYGYTF

V: TRBV7-2
J: TRBJ1-5
CDR3: CASSLGQGAFKQPQHF

V: TRBV2
J: TRBJ2-5
CDR3: CASREWQETQYF

V: TRBV4-1
J: TRBJ1-2
CDR3: CASSHRSSAFPHTF

V: TRBV28
J: TRBJ1-5
CDR3: CASSFGTAQPQHF

V: TRBV7-9
J: TRBJ2-3
CDR3: CASSLPDRGRDTQYF

V: TRBV5-6
J: TRBJ2-5
CDR3: CASSLVGGPTTQETQYF

V: TRBV20-1
J: TRBJ2-3
CDR3: CSASTSGGAQGDTQYF

V: TRBV7-2
J: TRBJ1-1
CDR3: CASSPQVGDRTNTEAFF

V: TRBV4-2
J: TRBJ2-5
CDR3: CASSQGFEHQETQYF

V: TRBV29-1
J: TRBJ2-7
CDR3: CSVQGALSYEQYF

V: TRBV27
J: TRBJ1-2
CDR3: CASSLWQGGNYGYTF

V: TRBV5-1
J: TRBJ2-3
CDR3: CASYLAGALTDTQYF

V: TRBV5-4
J: TRBJ2-1
CDR3: CASSLGRLAGPVEQFF

V: TRBV28
J: TRBJ1-5
CDR3: CASSPGGPMRPQHF

V: TRBV9
J: TRBJ2-7
CDR3: CASSVDRGEQYF

V: TRBV27
J: TRBJ1-4
CDR3: CASSYGIYEKLFF

V: TRBV5-5
J: TRBJ2-6
CDR3: CATGTGTGSGSGANVLTF

V: TRBV10-3
J: TRBJ2-3
CDR3: CATSSPGGTDTQYF

V: TRBV21-1
J: TRBJ2-5
CDR3: CAGSKRRTIGETQYF

V: TRBV7-8
J: NA
CDR3: CASSLAAGLAVEQFF

V: TRBV5-1
J: TRBJ1-2
CDR3: CASRRTGPSDGYTF

V: TRBV12-3/TRBV12-4
J: TRBJ2-5
CDR3: CASSLLDSTQETQYF

V: TRBV5-6
J: NA
CDR3: CASSSGTVSEQYF

V: TRBV4-1
J: NA
CDR3: CASSQVMRGFSYEQYF

V: TRBV20-1
J: TRBJ1-2
CDR3: CSASTGFTYGYTF

V: TRBV9
J: TRBJ2-5
CDR3: CASSPGSTGAGLETQYF

V: TRBV10-3
J: TRBJ2-5
CDR3: CAISEPLNPGETQYF

V: TRBV7-6
J: TRBJ1-6
CDR3: CASSDSLGNSPLHF

V: TRBV27
J: NA
CDR3: CASSHELYSYEQYF

V: TRBV6-1
J: NA
CDR3: CASSGGQGKGQETQYF

V: TRBV5-1
J: TRBJ2-5
CDR3: CASSLFLQETQYF

V: TRBV5-1
J: TRBJ2-2
CDR3: CASRPDGNTGELFF

V: TRBV7-9
J: NA
CDR3: CASSQGRAKSEQFF

V: TRBV3-1
J: TRBJ2-2
CDR3: CASRLGGRGGELFF